The present TCR beta chain was sequenced within a study of cytomegalovirus exposure and HLA in healthy donors. The CDR3 covers 11 residues. Germline V gives CDR1 GTSNPN, CDR2 SVGIG (reference sequence). Points on this clone: One junction end disagrees with the germline gene, perhaps due to a read error.

Each donor's status was that of a healthy bone marrow donor. Primers: 60 Vbeta forward and 13 Jbeta reverse. The table came from immunoSEQ multiplex PCR; TCRdb's copy has only in-frame clones and leaves some out. The data contain fewer than 200,000 clones, about 80% of them seen just once; the ten biggest clones take up 0.5% to 0.8%. This chain connects TRBV30 to TRBJ1-6; unclear D gene. Specimen: PBMCs. The sequence was collected from a boy under 18 in good health and CMV-seronegative. CDR3 sequence reads: CAWSFNSPLHF. DNA for the CDR3: TGTGCCTGGTCCTTTAATTCACCCCTCCACTTT.